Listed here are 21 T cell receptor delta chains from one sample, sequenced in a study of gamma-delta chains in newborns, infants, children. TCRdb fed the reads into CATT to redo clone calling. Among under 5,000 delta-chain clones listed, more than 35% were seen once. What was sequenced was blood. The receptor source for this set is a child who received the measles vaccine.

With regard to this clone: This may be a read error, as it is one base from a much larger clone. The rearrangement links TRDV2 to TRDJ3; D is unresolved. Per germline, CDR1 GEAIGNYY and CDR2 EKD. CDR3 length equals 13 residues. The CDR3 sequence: CACDTWDTRKMFF. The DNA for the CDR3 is TGTGCCTGTGACACCTGGGACACCCGAAAGATGTTTTTC.

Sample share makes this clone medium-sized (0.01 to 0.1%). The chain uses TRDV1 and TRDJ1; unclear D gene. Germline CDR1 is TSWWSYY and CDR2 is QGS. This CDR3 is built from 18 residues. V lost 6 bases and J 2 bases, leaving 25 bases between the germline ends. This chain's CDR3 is CALGGSIEGGRQTDKLIF. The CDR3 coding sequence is TGTGCTCTTGGAGGCTCTATAGAGGGAGGAAGGCAAACCGATAAACTCATCTTT.

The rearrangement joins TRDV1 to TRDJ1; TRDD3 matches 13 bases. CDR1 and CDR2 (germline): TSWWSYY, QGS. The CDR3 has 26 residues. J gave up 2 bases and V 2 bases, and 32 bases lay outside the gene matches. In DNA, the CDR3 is TGTGCTCTTGGGGAATTATTTACTCTACGCTGCGGACTGGGGGATACGGCCTCTTTACTGACCGATAAACTCATCTTT. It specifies CALGELFTLRCGLGDTASLLTDKLIF.

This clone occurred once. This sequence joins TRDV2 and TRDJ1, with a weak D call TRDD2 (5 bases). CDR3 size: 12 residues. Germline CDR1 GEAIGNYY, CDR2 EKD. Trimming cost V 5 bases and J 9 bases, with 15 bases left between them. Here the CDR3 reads CACALRTDQLIF. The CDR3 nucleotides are TGTGCCTGTGCCCTTCGTACTGATCAACTCATCTTT.

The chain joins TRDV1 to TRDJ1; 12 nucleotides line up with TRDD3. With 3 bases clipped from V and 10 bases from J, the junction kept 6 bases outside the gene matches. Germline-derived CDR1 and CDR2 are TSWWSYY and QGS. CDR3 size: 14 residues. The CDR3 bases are TGTGCTCTTGGGGACTGGGGGATACGCATAAGACTCATCTTT. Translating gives CALGDWGIRIRLIF.

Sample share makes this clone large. The CDR3 nucleotides read TGTGCTCTTGGGGAATCCCCCTCCTTTACTGGGGGATACTTTGATAAACTCATCTTT. Translated, it gives CALGESPSFTGGYFDKLIF. The chain joins TRDV1 to TRDJ1, with 12 bases aligning to TRDD3. Germline V gene data show CDR1 as TSWWSYY and CDR2 as QGS. With 2 bases clipped from V and 5 bases from J, the junction kept 15 bases outside the gene matches. The CDR3 runs 19 residues.

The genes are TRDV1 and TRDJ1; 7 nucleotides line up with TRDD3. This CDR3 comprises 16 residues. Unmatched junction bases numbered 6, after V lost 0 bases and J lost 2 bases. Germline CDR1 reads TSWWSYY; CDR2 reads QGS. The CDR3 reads CALGELVRGDTDKLIF. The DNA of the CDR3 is TGTGCTCTTGGGGAACTAGTCCGGGGGGATACCGATAAACTCATCTTT.

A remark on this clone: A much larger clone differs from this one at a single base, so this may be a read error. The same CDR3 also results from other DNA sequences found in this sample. CDR3 residues: CALGEFSMVLGLTDKLIF. The CDR3 DNA sequence: TGTGCTCTTGGGGAATTCTCTATGGTGCTGGGACTAACCGACAAACTCATCTTT. The V and J genes are TRDV1 and TRDJ1, with a tentative D call TRDD3 (5 bases). The germline gives CDR1 TSWWSYY, CDR2 QGS. This CDR3 is built from 18 residues.

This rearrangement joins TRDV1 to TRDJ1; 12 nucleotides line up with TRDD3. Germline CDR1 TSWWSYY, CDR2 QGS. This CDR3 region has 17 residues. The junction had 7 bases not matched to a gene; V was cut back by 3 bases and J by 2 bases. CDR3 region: CALGDPLGDTGTDKLIF. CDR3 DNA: TGTGCTCTTGGGGACCCACTGGGGGATACTGGAACCGATAAACTCATCTTT.

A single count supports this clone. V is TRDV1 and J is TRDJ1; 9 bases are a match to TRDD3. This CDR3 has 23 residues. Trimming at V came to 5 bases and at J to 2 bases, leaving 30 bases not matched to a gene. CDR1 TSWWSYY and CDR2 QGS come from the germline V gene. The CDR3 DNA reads TGTGCTCTTGGGTACGCAATTGGGGGTTTCCTACCTCTATGGGGGATAGGGACCGATAAACTCATCTTT. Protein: CALGYAIGGFLPLWGIGTDKLIF.

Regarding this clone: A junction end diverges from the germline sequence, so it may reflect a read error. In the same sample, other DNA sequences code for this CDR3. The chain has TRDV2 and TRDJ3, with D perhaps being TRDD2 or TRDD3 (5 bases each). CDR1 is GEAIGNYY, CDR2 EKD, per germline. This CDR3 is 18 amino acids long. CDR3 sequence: CACDTAGGFSWDTRQMFF. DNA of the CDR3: TGTGCCTGTGACACCGCGGGGGGCTTTTCCTGGGACACCCGGCAGATGTTTTTC.

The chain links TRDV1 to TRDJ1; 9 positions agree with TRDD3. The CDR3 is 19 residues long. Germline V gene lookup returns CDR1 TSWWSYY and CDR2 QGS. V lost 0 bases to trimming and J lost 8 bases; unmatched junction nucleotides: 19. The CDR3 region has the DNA TGTGCTCTTGGGGAACTAGGACTGTGGGGGATATCCCACAGAGGGAAACTCATCTTT. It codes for CALGELGLWGISHRGKLIF.

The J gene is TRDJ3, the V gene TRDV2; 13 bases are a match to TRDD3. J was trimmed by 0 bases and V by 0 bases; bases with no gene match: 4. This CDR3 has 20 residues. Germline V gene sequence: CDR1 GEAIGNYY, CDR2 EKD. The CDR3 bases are TGTGCCTGTGACACCGTACTGGGGGATACGCGCTCCTGGGACACCCGACAGATGTTTTTC. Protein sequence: CACDTVLGDTRSWDTRQMFF.

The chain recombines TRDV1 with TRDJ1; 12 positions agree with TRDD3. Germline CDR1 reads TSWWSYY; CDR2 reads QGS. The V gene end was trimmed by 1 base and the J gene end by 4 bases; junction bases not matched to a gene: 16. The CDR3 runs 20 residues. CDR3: CALGERLGRVWGIRSDKLIF. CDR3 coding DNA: TGTGCTCTTGGGGAACGCCTAGGTAGGGTCTGGGGGATACGGAGCGATAAACTCATCTTT.

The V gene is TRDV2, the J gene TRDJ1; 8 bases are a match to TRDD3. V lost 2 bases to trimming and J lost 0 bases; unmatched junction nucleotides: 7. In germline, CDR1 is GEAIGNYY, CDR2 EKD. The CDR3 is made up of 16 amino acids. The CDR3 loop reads CACDMGDPKYTDKLIF. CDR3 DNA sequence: TGTGCCTGTGACATGGGGGATCCAAAGTACACCGATAAACTCATCTTT.

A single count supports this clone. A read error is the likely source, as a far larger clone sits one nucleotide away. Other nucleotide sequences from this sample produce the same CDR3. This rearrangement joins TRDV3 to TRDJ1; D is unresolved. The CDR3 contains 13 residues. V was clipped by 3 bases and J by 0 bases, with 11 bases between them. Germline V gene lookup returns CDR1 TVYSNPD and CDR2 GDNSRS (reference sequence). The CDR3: CAFPCFYTDKLIF. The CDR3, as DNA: TGTGCCTTCCCCTGCTTCTACACCGATAAACTCATCTTT.

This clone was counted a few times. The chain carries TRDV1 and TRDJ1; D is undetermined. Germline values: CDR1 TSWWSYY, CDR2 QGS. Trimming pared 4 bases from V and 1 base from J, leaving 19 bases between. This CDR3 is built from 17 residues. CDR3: CALGGEGFGSRTDKLIF. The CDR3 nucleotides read TGTGCTCTTGGGGGCGAGGGCTTCGGTTCGCGCACCGATAAACTCATCTTT.

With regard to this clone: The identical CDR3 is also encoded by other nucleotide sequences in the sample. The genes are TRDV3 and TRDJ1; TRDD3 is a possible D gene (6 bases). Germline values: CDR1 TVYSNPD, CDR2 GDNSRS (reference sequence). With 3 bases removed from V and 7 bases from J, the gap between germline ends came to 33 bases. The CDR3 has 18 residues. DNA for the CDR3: TGTGCCTTGGGGGGAGTCCTTCTCCGCAAAGTATTTGGCGGTAAACTCATCTTT. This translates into CALGGVLLRKVFGGKLIF.

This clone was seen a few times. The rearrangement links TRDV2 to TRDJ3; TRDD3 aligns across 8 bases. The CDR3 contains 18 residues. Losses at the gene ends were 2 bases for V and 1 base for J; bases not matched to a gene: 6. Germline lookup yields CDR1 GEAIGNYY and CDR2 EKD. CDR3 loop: CACDNWGPVSWDTRQMFF. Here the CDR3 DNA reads TGTGCCTGTGACAACTGGGGGCCCGTGTCCTGGGACACCCGACAGATGTTTTTC.

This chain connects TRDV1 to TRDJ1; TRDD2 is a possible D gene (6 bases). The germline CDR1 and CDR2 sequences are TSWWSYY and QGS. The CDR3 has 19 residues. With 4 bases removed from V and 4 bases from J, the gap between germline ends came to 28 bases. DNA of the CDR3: TGTGCTCTTGGGGGCCTCTTCCTCCCGGGTGTGCCAAGAGGCGATAAACTCATCTTT. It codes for CALGGLFLPGVPRGDKLIF.

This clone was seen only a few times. In DNA, the CDR3 is TGTGCTCTTGGGGAACCGGACGTTCCCTCGTACTGGGGGACCACCGATAAACTCATCTTT. Translation gives CALGEPDVPSYWGTTDKLIF. The chain carries TRDV1 and TRDJ1; 9 nucleotides align to TRDD3. Trimming removed 1 base from V and 1 base from J; junction bases left unmatched: 16. The CDR3 length is 20 residues. CDR1 is TSWWSYY and CDR2 is QGS in the germline V gene.